This T cell receptor beta chain was documented in a study of T cell repertoires in cytomegalovirus infection. As for the study in general: TCR beta signatures that were public indicated CMV infection and matching HLA type.

V shed 5 bases and J 8 bases; nucleotides not matched to a gene: 3. This CDR3 region has 12 residues. Looked up from germline, CDR1 is SEHNR and CDR2 is FQNEAQ (reference sequence). This clonotype came up many times. What it binds is not known. TCRdb re-called the reads through MiXCR, storing one row per CDR3 protein. This sample has 490,000 or so distinct CDR3 sequences, with 11% found just once. The study's findings and limits: People with CMV and the relevant HLA were identified by cumulative public TCR beta family frequency. Dominant in the ex vivo response were TCR beta clonotypes restricted by HLA-C and specific for CMV.

The clonotype originates from a human donor in good health (CMV status not recorded). Some clones in this sample may be carry-over from other donors' samples. The sample consisted of PBMCs. The rearrangement links TRBV7-9 to TRBJ1-2; 9 bases line up with TRBD1. The CDR3 is CASSLGQGGYTF. CDR3 in DNA: TGTGCCAGCAGCCTTGGACAGGGGGGCTACACCTTC.